This TCR beta chain was recorded in a study of T cell responses to AZD1222 COVID-19 vaccine. Only in-frame clones appear in the TCRdb table, and some are missing; sequencing was by immunoSEQ multiplex PCR. The sample lists about 150,000 clones, 92% occurring once. There are 14 residues in the CDR3. The V gene's germline CDR1 is MDHEN and CDR2 SYDVKM. V was pared by 6 bases and J by 6 bases, with 5 bases of the junction left unmatched. The chain joins TRBV28 to TRBJ1-6; the match to TRBD1 covers 7 bases. This specimen consisted of peripheral blood, obtained 28 days after the second AZD1222 dose. The origin of this receptor is an adult who received the AZD1222 COVID-19 vaccine. The CDR3 DNA follows: TGTGCCAGCAGGGCCCGGGACAGTAATTCACCCCTCCACTTT. This gives the protein CASRARDSNSPLHF.